This T cell receptor (beta chain) was obtained from a study of blood T cell repertoires in COVID-19. Study details: From the United States, Italy and Spain came samples of acute and convalescent COVID-19.

A few counts support this clone. In the source study's methods: Quantification of nucleated cells was approximated via reference gene primer amplification. Here immunoSEQ multiplex PCR was the method, and the copy in TCRdb shows in-frame clones only, minus some. The V and J calls and the clone size are those of that table, but D and trimming were determined from the DNA. The sample yields about 220,000 clones, 83% seen once. Per the germline V gene, CDR1 is KGHDR and CDR2 is SFDVKD. The CDR3 is 16 amino acids. V dropped 2 bases and J dropped 3 bases, with 16 bases sitting between them. The sequence was collected from a woman in her forties with active or convalescent COVID-19. Input material: peripheral blood. The V call is TRBV24-1, the J call TRBJ2-7, with D possibly being TRBD1 (7 bases). CDR3 sequence: CATSDSGGQSLYEQYF. CDR3 in DNA: TGTGCCACCAGTGATTCCGGGGGACAGAGCCTCTACGAGCAGTACTTC.